This note documents a single T cell receptor beta chain sequence. This clonotype has ten or more counts. Which antigen it targets is not known. There are no base qualities to consult, and no much larger clone falls within one base. The data stem from a study of blood T cells in healthy people across ages (dated by TCRdb to about 2015). The study in broad terms: Template switching captured roughly one uniquely barcoded TCR beta cDNA molecule per two T cells in model experiments. Age-related changes in TCR beta repertoire diversity were measured in the study by deep sequencing normalized with unique cDNA molecular identifiers. Four age groups were formed from the donors: young (average approximately 16 years), middle-aged (roughly 38), aged (about 62) and long-lived (roughly 81). To avoid experimental bias, donors of different ages were randomly spread across the sequencing lanes. Two additional independent replicas of 1 million unique cDNA reads from the same blood draw were analyzed for two donors (one aged 18 to 29 and one aged 80 or older).

The library came from 5' RACE. The run used an Illumina HiSeq 2500. A second PCR of roughly 6 to 11 cycles was run with a J-beta primer mix and a sample-barcoded 5' primer. A template-switch 5' adaptor carrying 12 random nucleotides introduced a unique molecular identifier onto each TCR beta cDNA molecule. Each sample yielded at least 2.5 million CDR3-containing paired-end reads. All of the RNA was converted into first-strand cDNA using the Mint cDNA synthesis kit, with a TRBC-specific oligonucleotide serving as the primer. Following uracil-DNA glycosylase treatment, a first 18-cycle PCR with universal primers M1SS and BC2_uni_R was performed on all cDNA. Concerning the study's data processing: Normalization of each sample was performed by random selection of 1 million high-quality reads, each carrying a distinct molecular identifier. Reads with shared molecular identifiers were discarded instead of being binned into consensus sequences. CDR3 identification, clonotype clustering and error correction used MiTCR with a Q25 quality threshold and the strictest error-elimination algorithm. A nonparametric unseen species model with Euler transformation was used to estimate lower-bound total TCR beta diversity. Using fastp at Q25 and MiXCR, TCRdb reprocessed the public reads and kept productive beta chains. Rows with a matching CDR3 protein are joined into one entry that keeps the most common DNA and genes. The V and J calls, along with clone size, are taken from TCRdb and not from the paper's own processing. This sample comprises roughly 900,000 distinct CDR3 sequences, 29% of them detected only once. Of the sample, roughly 17% falls within the top ten clones.

The roughly 38 donors, aged about 6 to 100 years, were systemically healthy Caucasian individuals from Russia. Each donor gave about 9.8 milliliters of peripheral blood, drawn into EDTA-treated Vacutainer tubes. Ficoll-Paque density-gradient centrifugation was used to isolate PBMCs, with at least 7 million per sample. Total RNA, at least 6 micrograms per sample, was extracted from PBMCs with Trizol reagent. The percentages of naive CD45RAhigh/CD27high T cells were determined by flow cytometry on a PBMC aliquot from every donor. Broad study findings and their caveats: Observed TCR beta diversity per million T cells fell roughly linearly with age, and a significant reduction was already apparent by age roughly 40. Bulk unsorted PBMC profiling prevented conclusive comparison of naive and antigen-experienced compartments. The long-lived group showed more naive CD4+ T cells, fewer expanded clones and increased TCR diversity than the aged group, suggesting age selection. There was a strong correlation between observed TCR beta diversity and the percentage of naive T cells measured by flow cytometry. Estimates of total diversity based on one million sequenced T cells were regarded as lower bounds and as underestimates. Because donor CMV infection status was unknown, age-related changes in expanded clonotypes were potentially confounded.

Based on the germline V gene (reference sequence), the CDR1 and CDR2 sequences are DFQATT and SNEGSKA. The junction shows trimming of 6 bases on V and 3 bases on J, plus 19 bases between the germline ends. Spanning cysteine to phenylalanine, the CDR3 consists of 15 amino acids. Just the 45-base CDR3 DNA is kept, in frame starting at base 1. The V and J segments used are TRBV20-1 and TRBJ2-3; possibly the D gene is TRBD1, per 5 matching bases. This clonotype was obtained from a woman aged 80 or over in good health. The sample comprised blood. The DNA sequence is given as TGCAGTGCCTTCTCGGGCAGGGAACGGACAGATACGCAGTATTTT. It codes for CSAFSGRERTDTQYF.